This TCR beta chain stems from a study of shared clonotypes between healthy human individuals. Study-wide results and caveats: As a rule, naive subsets had a larger estimated richness than memory subsets.

Donors, without exception, were Caucasian adults residing in Nashville, Tennessee. With regard to this clone: Its cognate antigen is unknown.

The protocol was immunoSEQ multiplex PCR, while the TCRdb copy is restricted to in-frame clones and leaves out a portion. The data contain approximately 1,500,000 clones, roughly 97% of them seen just once; the ten biggest clones take up approximately 1.1%. The receptor was isolated from a man aged 25-40 years in good health. Sequencing was carried out using naive CD4+ T cells sorted from blood. Noted subset: CD45RA+ positively selected.

CDR3 amino acids: CASSVSTSPLYEQYF. CDR3 coding DNA: TGTGCCAGCAGCGTATCCACGTCCCCCCTCTACGAGCAGTACTTC. The chain joins TRBV9 to TRBJ2-7; no clear D gene. The CDR3 is 15 residues long. In germline, CDR1 is SGDLS, CDR2 YYNGEE. Trimming left V 1 base short and J 3 bases short, with 14 bases between. The full variable domain, in which reference TRBV9 and TRBJ2-7 provide the parts outside the CDR3, is DSGVTQTPKHLITATGQRVTLRCSPRSGDLSVYWYQQSLDQGLQFLIQYYNGEERAKGNILERFSAQQFPDLHSELNLSSLELGDSALYFCASSVSTSPLYEQYFGPGTRLTVT.